These T cell receptor beta chains were read from a single sample in a study of shared clonotypes between healthy human individuals. TCRdb's copy holds only in-frame clones and misses some; the assay was immunoSEQ multiplex PCR. This sample has 650,000 to 700,000 clones, with less than 95% found just once. The specimen sequenced was memory CD8+ T cells from PBMCs. The receptors come from a man between 18 and 29 years old in good health. Some clones in this sample may be carry-over from other donors' samples. The CDR3 runs from the conserved cysteine through the conserved F or W. Only some rows state a clone size, as once, few, many or a class for expanded clones.

size: once; V: TRBV4-1; J: TRBJ2-1; CDR3: CASSHSDSRPYNEQFF
size: NA; V: TRBV27; J: TRBJ1-1; CDR3: CASSLVLGFPTEAFF
size: once; V: TRBV7-3; J: TRBJ2-6; CDR3: CASSSWDSSGANVLTF
size: NA; V: TRBV2; J: TRBJ2-6; CDR3: CASSEPILRAVLTF
size: NA; V: TRBV15; J: TRBJ1-2; CDR3: CATSQNRGPNYGYTF
size: NA; V: TRBV18; J: TRBJ2-2; CDR3: CASSRSVAEITGELFF
size: NA; V: TRBV7-9; J: TRBJ2-7; CDR3: CASSSPEAAYEQYF
size: NA; V: TRBV6-1; J: TRBJ1-1; CDR3: CASRTGGSGTEAFF
size: once; V: TRBV27; J: TRBJ2-7; CDR3: CASSPELATLPYEQYF
size: once; V: TRBV9; J: TRBJ2-7; CDR3: CASSTRGGSEEQYF
size: once; V: TRBV7-9; J: TRBJ2-5; CDR3: CASSPSSGANPQETQYF
size: NA; V: TRBV28; J: TRBJ1-5; CDR3: CASRGGNQPQHF
size: once; V: TRBV9; J: TRBJ2-7; CDR3: CASSVSDRSYEQYF
size: NA; V: TRBV29-1; J: TRBJ2-7; CDR3: CSVYSTAGYEQYF
size: NA; V: TRBV2; J: TRBJ2-3; CDR3: CASSETGSPVRGPVTDTQYF
size: few; V: TRBV7-8; J: TRBJ2-7; CDR3: CASSFWTQPLEQYF
size: NA; V: TRBV4-3; J: TRBJ1-5; CDR3: CASSPKTGLYQPQHF
size: NA; V: TRBV7-7; J: TRBJ2-7; CDR3: CASSRGQGKLYEQYF
size: NA; V: TRBV7-6; J: TRBJ2-7; CDR3: CASSPDRGGEQYF
size: few; V: TRBV28; J: TRBJ1-2; CDR3: CASSPNRGPYGYTF
size: NA; V: TRBV7-3; J: TRBJ2-7; CDR3: CATAVEGGRYEQYF
size: NA; V: TRBV7-9; J: TRBJ2-7; CDR3: CASSLEVAGGTYEQYF
size: NA; V: TRBV27; J: TRBJ2-1; CDR3: CASSLYLTSGPDSEQFF
size: NA; V: TRBV5-8; J: TRBJ2-2; CDR3: CASSLGTGWTGELFF
size: NA; V: TRBV19; J: TRBJ1-1; CDR3: CASSIDLVTEAFF
size: NA; V: TRBV10-1; J: TRBJ2-4; CDR3: CASSEDREAKNIQYF
size: once; V: TRBV9; J: TRBJ2-6; CDR3: CASTQSSGAGANVLTF
size: NA; V: TRBV27; J: TRBJ1-4; CDR3: CASSYRQGDEKLFF
size: NA; V: TRBV9; J: TRBJ1-1; CDR3: CASSVGAGAEAFF
size: NA; V: TRBV7-6; J: TRBJ2-2; CDR3: CASSPYASGRAAGELFF
size: NA; V: TRBV9; J: TRBJ1-3; CDR3: CASSVGAAAGNTIYF
size: NA; V: TRBV27; J: TRBJ2-7; CDR3: CASSYGRQREQYF
size: NA; V: TRBV6-5; J: TRBJ1-1; CDR3: CASSALNTEAFF
size: NA; V: TRBV5-6; J: TRBJ2-7; CDR3: CASSLGSGRFIYEQYF
size: NA; V: TRBV6-5; J: TRBJ2-7; CDR3: CASSYSREEYF
size: NA; V: TRBV28; J: TRBJ2-6; CDR3: CASSARQGTVSGANVLTF
size: NA; V: TRBV7-9; J: TRBJ2-7; CDR3: CASSLTDRTYTYEQYF
size: NA; V: TRBV27; J: TRBJ2-7; CDR3: CASSLSSTLYEQYF
size: once; V: TRBV4-3; J: TRBJ1-2; CDR3: CASSHGGGYGYTF
size: NA; V: TRBV11-3; J: TRBJ2-1; CDR3: CASSPGLFDDSPDEQFF